This paragraph covers one TCR beta chain sequence. This entry comes from a study of shared clonotypes between healthy human individuals. Clones were sequenced by immunoSEQ multiplex PCR, and TCRdb holds only the in-frame ones, with some missing. The sample consists of about 1.4 million clones, around 95% of them appearing once. Trimming took 3 bases from V and 3 from J, leaving 12 bases between them. This CDR3 region has 15 residues. In germline, CDR1 is MDHEN, CDR2 SYDVKM. The sequence was obtained from a man in his thirties or forties in good health. The chain combines TRBV28 with TRBJ2-4; the D gene is possibly TRBD2 (5 bases). Sequenced material: naive CD4+ T cells sorted from blood. Noted subset: CD45RA+ positively selected. The CDR3 is CASSFSGFDKNIQYF. CDR3 DNA sequence: TGTGCCAGCAGTTTCTCGGGGTTCGACAAAAACATTCAGTACTTC. Complete variable domain (other parts from reference TRBV28 and TRBJ2-4): DVKVTQSSRYLVKRTGEKVFLECVQDMDHENMFWYRQDPGLGLRLIYFSYDVKMKEKGDIPEGYSVSREKKERFSLILESASTNQTSMYLCASSFSGFDKNIQYFGAGTRLSVL.